Here is one T cell receptor (beta chain) with its context. What it binds is not known. This sample was included in a study of CXCR3-negative and CXCR3-positive naive CD8 T cells. Study findings and constraints: When CXCR3-positive naive cells were set against CXCR3-negative naive cells, the former had more hydrophobic TRB CDR3s.

5' RACE with UMI labels generated the TRB cDNA libraries. TCRdb derives one entry per CDR3 protein from the 5' RACE reads, leaving out DNA. The specimen's table records about 140,000 distinct CDR3 sequences. The germline V gene encodes CDR1 MNHEY and CDR2 SVGEGT. The CDR3 is made up of 14 amino acids. This chain joins TRBV6-2 or TRBV6-3 and TRBJ2-5; there is no DNA to check the TCRdb D call of TRBD2. The sequenced sample consisted of naive CXCR3+ CD8+ T cells from blood. The subset was: CD45RO-CCR7+CD27+CD95- naive CD8+ T cells expressing CXCR3 (TNR3+). This sequence originates from a human donor in good health. Some clones in this sample may be carry-over from other donors' samples. This CDR3 reads CASSTLAGDETQYF.